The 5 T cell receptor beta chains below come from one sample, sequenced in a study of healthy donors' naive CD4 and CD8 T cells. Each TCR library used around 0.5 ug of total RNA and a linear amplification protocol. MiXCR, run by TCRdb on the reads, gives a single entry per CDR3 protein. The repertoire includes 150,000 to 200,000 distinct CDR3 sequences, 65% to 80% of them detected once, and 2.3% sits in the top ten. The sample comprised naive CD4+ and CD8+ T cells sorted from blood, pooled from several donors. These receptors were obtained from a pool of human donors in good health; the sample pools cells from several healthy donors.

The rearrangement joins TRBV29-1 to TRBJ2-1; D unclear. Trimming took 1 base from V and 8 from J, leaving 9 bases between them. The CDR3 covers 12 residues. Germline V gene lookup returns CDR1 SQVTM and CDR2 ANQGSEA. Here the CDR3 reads CSVEVKAYEQFF. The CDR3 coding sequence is TGCAGCGTTGAAGTCAAGGCGTATGAGCAGTTCTTC.

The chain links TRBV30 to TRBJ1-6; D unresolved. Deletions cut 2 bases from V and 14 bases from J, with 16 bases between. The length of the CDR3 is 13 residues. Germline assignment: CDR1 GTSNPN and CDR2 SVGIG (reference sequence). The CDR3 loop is CAWSFGLDPALHF. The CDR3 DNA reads TGTGCCTGGAGTTTCGGCCTCGACCCGGCCCTCCACTTT. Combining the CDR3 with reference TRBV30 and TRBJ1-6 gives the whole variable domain SQTIHQWPATLVQPVGSPLSLECTVEGTSNPNLYWYRQAAGRGLQLLFYSVGIGQISSEVPQNLSASRPQDRQFILSSKKLLLSDSGFYLCAWSFGLDPALHFGNGTRLTVT.

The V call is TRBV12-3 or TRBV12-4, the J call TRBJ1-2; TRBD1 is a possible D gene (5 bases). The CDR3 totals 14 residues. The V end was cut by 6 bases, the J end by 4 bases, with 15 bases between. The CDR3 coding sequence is TGTGCCAGCAGCCTAGGGGCCTCCATCTATGGCTACACCTTC. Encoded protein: CASSLGASIYGYTF.

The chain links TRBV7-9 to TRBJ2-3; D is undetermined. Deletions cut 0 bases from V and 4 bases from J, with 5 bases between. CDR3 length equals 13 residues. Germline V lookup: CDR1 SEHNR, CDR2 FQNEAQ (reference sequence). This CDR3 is CASSLARADTQYF. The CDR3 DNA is TGTGCCAGCAGCTTAGCCCGGGCAGATACGCAGTATTTT.

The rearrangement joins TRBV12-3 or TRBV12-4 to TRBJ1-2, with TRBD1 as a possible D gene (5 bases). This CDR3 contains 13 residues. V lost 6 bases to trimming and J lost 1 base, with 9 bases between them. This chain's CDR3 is CASSQGVNYGYTF. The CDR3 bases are TGTGCCAGCAGCCAGGGAGTTAACTATGGCTACACCTTC.